Presented here are 15 T cell receptor beta chains from one specimen sequenced in a study of PD-L1 blockade in urothelial cancer. Libraries were prepared by immunoSEQ multiplex PCR; TCRdb keeps only in-frame clonotypes and omits some of them. This table has about 50,000 clones, roughly four fifths appearing once. The time point: pretreatment peripheral blood. Sequencing used PBMCs, obtained around atezolizumab (anti-PD-L1) treatment. These receptor sequences come from a man between 65 and 79 years old with urothelial cancer.

This clone was picked up one time. The chain joins TRBV6-1 to TRBJ1-5; perhaps TRBD1 as D (6 bases). This CDR3 has 15 residues. V lost 3 bases and J 0 bases, leaving 9 bases between the germline ends. The V gene's germline CDR1 is MNHNS and CDR2 SASEGT. The CDR3 nucleotides are TGTGCCAGCAGTGATCAGGGGTTTAGCAATCAGCCCCAGCATTTT. It encodes CASSDQGFSNQPQHF.

The chain combines TRBV11-2 with TRBJ1-1; tentative D call: TRBD1 (5 bases). V shed 6 bases and J shed 2 bases, with 10 bases lying between them. Germline V CDR1 and CDR2: SGHAT, FQNNGV. The CDR3 is 13 residues long. The DNA of the CDR3 is TGTGCCAGCAGTACCACAGGTAACACTGAAGCTTTCTTT. It codes for CASSTTGNTEAFF.

The CDR3 reads CASSSTTPAGQPRNGYTF. DNA of the CDR3: TGTGCCAGCAGCTCTACCACTCCCGCTGGACAGCCAAGAAATGGCTACACCTTC. The V gene is TRBV7-9, the J gene TRBJ1-2; TRBD1 might be the D (6 bases). CDR3 length: 18 residues. Looked up from germline, CDR1 is SEHNR and CDR2 is FQNEAQ (reference sequence). The V and J ends lost 4 bases and 6 bases respectively, with 27 bases between them.

The chain couples TRBV19 to TRBJ2-3; 7 nucleotides line up with TRBD2. V lost 8 bases and J lost 2; bases outside the gene matches: 7. The CDR3 runs 14 residues. CDR1 and CDR2 from the germline V gene are LNHDA and SQIVND (reference sequence). The CDR3 DNA is TGTGCCAGTGGGGAGGGACGCTTCACAGATACGCAGTATTTT. It encodes CASGEGRFTDTQYF.

The rearrangement joins TRBV19 to TRBJ2-7, with TRBD2 matching over 13 bases. The CDR3 has 17 residues. J lost 6 bases, V lost 4 bases, and 12 bases had no gene match. Germline lookup yields CDR1 LNHDA and CDR2 SQIVND (reference sequence). The CDR3 nucleotides are TGTGCCAGTAGTAACCCCGGGACTAGCGGGGCGCGCCGCGAGCAGTACTTC. Residues: CASSNPGTSGARREQYF.

By sample fraction, this clone is medium-sized. This chain uses TRBV6-5 with TRBJ1-1; D might be TRBD1 (6 bases). Per the germline V gene, CDR1 is MNHEY and CDR2 is SVGAGI. Deletions cut 6 bases from V and 1 base from J, with 9 bases between. This CDR3 has 13 amino acids. In DNA, the CDR3 is TGTGCCAGCAGCCTACAGGGGAACACTGAAGCTTTCTTT. Translation gives CASSLQGNTEAFF.

The rearrangement uses TRBV5-1 and TRBJ2-7; possibly TRBD1 for D (6 bases). V lost 0 bases and J lost 5, with 18 bases in between. CDR1 and CDR2 (germline): SGHRS, YFSETQ. The CDR3 has 16 residues. The CDR3 DNA reads TGCGCCAGCAGCTTGGAACCCAGGGGCGTCACCCACGAGCAGTACTTC. As protein: CASSLEPRGVTHEQYF.

The gene calls are TRBV2 and TRBJ1-5, with unresolved D. V lost 1 base, J lost 0 bases, and 10 bases lay in between. The germline CDR1 and CDR2 sequences are SNHLY and FYNNEI. This CDR3 is built from 16 residues. CDR3 nucleotide sequence: TGTGCCAGCAGTGAAGTTGCAGGCTATAGCAATCAGCCCCAGCATTTT. Amino acids: CASSEVAGYSNQPQHF. Supplemented by reference TRBV2 and TRBJ1-5, the full variable domain reads EPEVTQTPSHQVTQMGQEVILRCVPISNHLYFYWYRQILGQKVEFLVSFYNNEISEKSEIFDDQFSVERPDGSNFTLKIRSTKLEDSAMYFCASSEVAGYSNQPQHFGDGTRLSIL.

This clone was detected only once. The chain couples TRBV5-1 to TRBJ1-1; D is ambiguous. Trimming took off 2 bases at V and 0 bases at J, with 11 bases between the two ends. The V gene's germline CDR1 is SGHRS and CDR2 YFSETQ. The CDR3 consists of 15 residues. This CDR3 is CASSLTSNLNTEAFF. CDR3 sequence (DNA): TGCGCCAGCAGCTTAACCAGTAATTTGAACACTGAAGCTTTCTTT.

The rearrangement joins TRBV7-2 to TRBJ2-7; 8 nucleotides match TRBD1. The CDR3 consists of 15 residues. Per the germline V gene, CDR1 is SGHTA and CDR2 is FQGNSA. The junction had 5 bases not matched to a gene; V was cut back by 3 bases and J by 1 base. CDR3 region: CASSLRQGWSYEQYF. The DNA for the CDR3 is TGTGCCAGCAGCTTGCGACAGGGGTGGTCCTACGAGCAGTACTTC.

The J gene is TRBJ1-2, the V gene TRBV30; no clear D. V was trimmed by 4 bases and J by 8 bases, leaving 17 bases between them. The CDR3 totals 13 residues. The germline V gene has CDR1 GTSNPN and CDR2 SVGIG (reference sequence). The DNA of the CDR3 is TGTGCCTGGAAGGTAGTCCGGGATAGGGGCTACACCTTC. It is translated as CAWKVVRDRGYTF.

Note on this clone: The sample contains more than one DNA sequence encoding this CDR3. The V gene is TRBV7-2, the J gene TRBJ2-5, with D tentatively TRBD1 (6 bases). Germline V gene sequence: CDR1 SGHTA, CDR2 FQGNSA. Trimming removed 5 bases at V and 3 bases at J, with 10 bases between. The CDR3 length is 13 residues. The CDR3 spells CASSLRQEETQYF. The DNA for the CDR3 is TGTGCCAGCAGCCTTCGACAGGAAGAGACCCAGTACTTC.

This chain links TRBV15 with TRBJ2-5; D is ambiguous. Per the germline V gene, CDR1 is LNHNV and CDR2 is YYDKDF (reference sequence). V lost 2 bases and J 2 bases, leaving 6 bases between the germline ends. CDR3 length: 13 amino acids. CDR3 protein: CATSRLRQETQYF. The CDR3 coding sequence is TGTGCCACCAGCAGACTACGACAAGAGACCCAGTACTTC.

The CDR3 DNA sequence: TGCGCCGTGAACGGGGGGGTTGAGGTAGCTGAAGCTTTCTTT. Translated: CAVNGGVEVAEAFF. This chain links TRBV23-1 with TRBJ1-1; D possibly corresponds to TRBD1 (5 bases). TRBV23-1 is noted as an ORF with a role that remains uncertain. The CDR3 is 14 amino acids. V dropped 11 bases and J dropped 6 bases, with 22 bases sitting between them.

This chain links TRBV28 with TRBJ1-1; no definite D call. Germline CDR1 and CDR2: MDHEN and SYDVKM. The CDR3 runs 12 residues. Trimming removed 6 bases at V and 12 bases at J, with 17 bases between. CDR3 coding DNA: TGTGCCAGCAGCTACAAAGCCAGCGGAACTTTCTTT. This sequence encodes CASSYKASGTFF.